These 12 T cell receptor beta chains were sequenced from one sample in a study of human T cells and chemical hapten exposure. Described time point: patch test 1, 2 weeks after DPC sensitization. Treatment: therapeutic diphenylcyclopropenone sensitization with weekly scalp DPC. TCRdb independently ran MiXCR on the RACE reads; one entry per CDR3 protein. Of approximately 350,000 distinct CDR3 sequences in the sample, under 8% were seen once. The input for sequencing was whole blood, taken in connection with sensitization to the hapten diphenylcyclopropenone (DPC). The receptors derive from a woman aged 18 to 35 with alopecia areata. Some clones in this sample may be carry-over from other donors' samples.

V and J are TRBV29-1 and TRBJ2-3; D uncertain. CDR1 is SQVTM, CDR2 ANQGSEA, per germline. Trimming removed 3 bases from V and 0 bases from J, with 4 bases in between. The CDR3 contains 12 residues. The CDR3 spells CSVDQSTDTQYF. CDR3 nucleotide sequence: TGCAGCGTTGATCAAAGCACAGATACGCAGTATTTT.

This clonotype was detected a few times. The chain has TRBV12-3 or TRBV12-4 and TRBJ2-5; 9 positions agree with TRBD2. The CDR3 sequence is 15 residues long. Germline trimming cut 7 bases from V and 0 bases from J; bases unmatched to any gene: 6. DNA for the CDR3: TGTGCCAGCAAGGAAAGCGGGGGGTACCAAGAGACCCAGTACTTC. Its protein is CASKESGGYQETQYF.

The chain is built from TRBV15 and TRBJ1-5, with D possibly TRBD1 on 5 matching bases. CDR3 size: 16 residues. Looked up from germline, CDR1 is LNHNV and CDR2 is YYDKDF (reference sequence). V was cut by 1 base and J by 3 bases, with 13 bases left in between. CDR3 sequence: CATSRVGGLNNQPQHF. The CDR3 DNA is TGTGCCACCAGCAGAGTTGGGGGTCTTAACAATCAGCCCCAGCATTTT.

This clonotype was observed many times. The chain couples TRBV6-5 to TRBJ1-1; 7 bases are a match to TRBD1. J gave up 4 bases and V 5 bases, and 1 base lay outside the gene matches. The germline V gene encodes CDR1 MNHEY and CDR2 SVGAGI. The length of the CDR3 is 12 residues. The CDR3 nucleotides read TGTGCCAGCAGTAGGGACAGCACTGAAGCTTTCTTT. Translation: CASSRDSTEAFF.

The chain recombines TRBV20-1 with TRBJ2-3; TRBD2 aligns across 8 bases. The germline V gene has CDR1 DFQATT and CDR2 SNEGSKA (reference sequence). The trim removed 3 bases at V and 5 bases at J, leaving 13 bases unmatched. The CDR3 totals 16 residues. CDR3 nucleotides: TGCAGTGCTAGTCTCGGACTAGCAGCTCAAAGAGATACGCAGTATTTT. Its translation: CSASLGLAAQRDTQYF.

This clonotype was seen only a few times. The gene calls are TRBV20-1 and TRBJ2-3; 10 nucleotides align to TRBD2. In germline, CDR1 is DFQATT, CDR2 SNEGSKA (reference sequence). The CDR3 consists of 18 residues. Trimming cost V 3 bases and J 0 bases; bases outside gene matches: 12. The CDR3 spells CSARIVAGGERSTDTQYF. For the CDR3, the DNA is TGCAGTGCTAGGATAGTAGCGGGGGGAGAACGGAGCACAGATACGCAGTATTTT.

In its sample, this clonotype was seen a few times. The rearrangement links TRBV4-3 to TRBJ1-4; D is undetermined. V was shortened by 1 base and J by 4 bases, with 10 bases between the two germline ends. The CDR3 spans 15 residues. In germline, CDR1 is LGHNA, CDR2 YSLEER. The CDR3 is CASSQGNNYNEKLFF. The CDR3 DNA reads as TGCGCCAGCAGCCAAGGAAATAACTATAATGAAAAACTGTTTTTT.

This clonotype was seen only once. The gene calls are TRBV6-4 and TRBJ1-2; 8 bases align to TRBD1. The V and J ends lost 11 bases and 4 bases, in that order; junction bases with no gene match: 6. CDR3 size: 12 residues. Germline V gene data show CDR1 as MRHNA and CDR2 as SNTAGT. CDR3 bases: TGTGCCGAGGACAGGGCTAGCTATGGCTACACCTTC. Translated, it gives CAEDRASYGYTF.

The chain couples TRBV5-6 to TRBJ2-7; possibly TRBD1 for D (6 bases). The germline V gene encodes CDR1 SGHDT and CDR2 YYEEEE. This CDR3 is 14 amino acids long. The germline V and J ends were trimmed by 2 bases and 0 bases, with 9 bases remaining between them. The CDR3 DNA reads as TGTGCCAGCAGCTTTGACAGGCACTCCTACGAGCAGTACTTC. It codes for CASSFDRHSYEQYF.

This clonotype has more than one count but fewer than ten. The gene calls are TRBV18 and TRBJ1-1; D uncertain. Germline V lookup: CDR1 KGHSH, CDR2 LQKENI. With 4 bases removed from V and 11 bases from J, the gap between germline ends came to 32 bases. This CDR3 has 18 amino acids. CDR3 DNA sequence: TGTGCCAGCTCACTCAACGGACTAACGGCCGCCAGAGTTATAGCGGCTTTCTTT. Its protein product is CASSLNGLTAARVIAAFF.

This clonotype was picked up a small number of times. The V and J genes are TRBV6-5 and TRBJ1-5, with D perhaps TRBD1 (5 bases). CDR3 size: 13 residues. The V gene lost 6 bases and the J gene lost 5 bases, with 11 bases spanning the gap. Germline V gene lookup returns CDR1 MNHEY and CDR2 SVGAGI. The CDR3 nucleotides are TGTGCCAGCAGACGCACGGGGGATCAGCCCCAGCATTTT. Protein product: CASRRTGDQPQHF.

This clonotype was seen a few times. V is TRBV19 and J is TRBJ2-1; 7 bases map to TRBD2. Germline trimming cut 6 bases from V and 4 bases from J; bases unmatched to any gene: 3. The CDR3 has 13 amino acids. The germline V gene has CDR1 LNHDA and CDR2 SQIVND (reference sequence). DNA for the CDR3: TGTGCCAGTAGCGGCGGGGGTTACAATGAGCAGTTCTTC. Protein product: CASSGGGYNEQFF.